This T cell receptor (beta chain) emerged from a study of T cells in Graves' hyperthyroidism and ophthalmopathy. Amplified TCR beta CDR3 regions derived from RNA transcripts. First-round RT-PCR with HTBI primers amplified the TCR CDR3 region. TCRdb itself ran the multiplex PCR reads through MiXCR, one entry per CDR3 protein. The data show hundreds of thousands of distinct CDR3 sequences, around 45% seen once. The count of this clonotype is one. Its antigen remains unidentified. At one end, the junction sequence differs from germline, possibly due to a read error. With a duration under 2 months, the hyperthyroidism was newly diagnosed in patients aged 18 to 65. The CDR3 spans 15 residues. Looked up from germline, CDR1 is MNHEY and CDR2 is SVGAGI. Study findings and constraints: In blood, most of the thyroid clonotypes expanded above 0.001 were also present.

Input material: peripheral blood or thyroid tissue (not recorded which). The chain recombines TRBV6-5 with TRBJ1-4; 9 bases match TRBD1. This receptor was obtained from a woman between 18 and 30 years old with Graves' hyperthyroidism. The CDR3 here is CASSPAGTGTEKLLF. In DNA, the CDR3 is TGTGCCAGCAGTCCCGCTGGGACAGGGACCGAAAAACTGCTTTTT.